The present TCR beta chain was sequenced within a study of T cells after yellow fever vaccination. On this clonotype itself: No antigen is known for it. A clone one base away is much larger, so this may be a read error.

Conversion of TCR transcripts into cDNA relied on 5'RACE template switching, which added a universal primer site and UMIs. Via MiXCR, TCRdb re-called the 5' RACE reads, giving one row per CDR3 protein. The data contain about 140,000 distinct CDR3 sequences, 7% to 9% of them singletons. Trimming cost V 2 bases and J 8 bases; bases outside gene matches: 5. Germline CDR1 reads SGHRS; CDR2 reads YFSETQ. The length of the CDR3 is 14 residues. Findings of the study overall: Subsequent booster samples again held most clones from primary vaccination (96% CD4, 85% to 90% CD8). FACS-sorted repertoires could contain abundant clonotypes contaminating from the bulk population. Researchers report a weaker secondary response that nonetheless peaked faster, day 5 versus 15.

The chain carries TRBV5-1 and TRBJ2-1, with 9 bases that match TRBD2. This TCR came from a man aged 25 to 45 who received the YFV17D yellow fever vaccine. Sample: CD4+ T cells sorted from PBMCs, taken 5 days after the yellow fever booster vaccination. The CDR3 protein is CASSLWREGYEQFF. The CDR3, as DNA: TGCGCCAGCAGCTTATGGCGGGAGGGGTATGAGCAGTTCTTC.